This T cell receptor (beta chain) was observed in a study of blood T cell repertoires in COVID-19. Study overall: The study drew acute and convalescent COVID-19 samples from the United States, Italy and Spain. The cDNA or gDNA used as material had been derived from T cells, B-cell-depleted T cells, or PBMCs.

Original analysis: Amplified reference gene primers provided the basis for estimating nucleated cell counts. Measured with immunoSEQ multiplex PCR; TCRdb has only the in-frame clones, and not every one. The DNA was the basis for D and trimming; V, J and clone size are from that table. The sample contains 110,000 or so clones, approximately 90% of which appear only once. J gave up 0 bases and V 7 bases, and 13 bases lay outside the gene matches. Germline CDR1 and CDR2: SQVTM and ANQGSEA. The CDR3 length is 17 residues. The V and J genes are TRBV29-1 and TRBJ2-1; 9 nucleotides agree with TRBD2. This clonotype was obtained from a human donor in a cohort sampled during active COVID-19. The specimen sequenced was peripheral blood. The CDR3 bases are TGCAGCGCCCGGGAAGCGGGGGGCTTGAGCTCCTACAATGAGCAGTTCTTC. Its translation: CSAREAGGLSSYNEQFF.